This is a list of T cell receptor beta chains from one sample in a study of OX40 agonist ivuxolimab in advanced cancers. Generated by immunoSEQ multiplex PCR, the TCRdb table keeps only in-frame clones and is missing some. The sample contains about 120,000 clones, 85% to 90% of which appear only once. Here the sequenced sample was CD4+ or CD8+ T cells sorted from blood, taken in a trial of the OX40 agonist ivuxolimab. These receptors originate from an adult with an advanced solid tumor such as melanoma, head and neck, liver or kidney cancer. Both conserved end residues are part of each CDR3. A D gene is named only where the DNA matches it firmly. For some rows the clone size is stated as once, few or many, or as a class when expanded; others skip it.

CASSLAGLQETQYF	TGTGCCAGCAGCTTAGCAGGGCTACAAGAGACCCAGTACTTC	TRBJ2-5	TRBV7-8	.	.
CASSPGTGGTGANVLTF	TGTGCCAGCTCACCGGGGACAGGGGGTACTGGGGCCAACGTCCTGACTTTC	TRBJ2-6	TRBV18	TRBD1	.
CASGHYPRQGGRYTF	TGTGCTAGTGGTCACTATCCCCGACAGGGCGGACGCTACACCTTC	TRBJ1-2	TRBV12-5	TRBD1	.
CASSVGSGGVQETQYF	TGTGCCAGCAGCGTAGGGAGCGGGGGGGTCCAAGAGACCCAGTACTTC	TRBJ2-5	TRBV9	TRBD2	.
CASSFSTEYEQYF	TGTGCCAGCAGTTTCTCGACCGAATACGAGCAGTACTTC	TRBJ2-7	TRBV6-5	.	.
CASSRQGAGTEAFF	TGTGCCAGCAGCCGCCAGGGGGCCGGCACTGAAGCTTTCTTT	TRBJ1-1	TRBV6-5	TRBD1	.
CASSLDRAPKQYF	TGTGCCAGCAGCTTAGATAGGGCGCCCAAGCAGTACTTC	TRBJ2-7	TRBV11-2	.	.
CASSLAQVGADTQYF	TGTGCCAGCAGCTTGGCTCAGGTGGGGGCAGATACGCAGTATTTT	TRBJ2-3	TRBV5-6	.	.
CASSRTGTSGQQYF	TGTGCCAGTAGTCGCACCGGGACTAGCGGGCAACAGTACTTC	TRBJ2-5	TRBV19	TRBD2	few
CASSGARDSEKFF	TGTGCCAGCAGTGGGGCCCGGGACAGTGAGAAGTTCTTC	TRBJ2-1	TRBV6-4	TRBD1	.
CASSPRQGDTQYF	TGTGCCAGCAGCCCCCGACAGGGTGATACGCAGTATTTT	TRBJ2-3	TRBV7-2	TRBD1	.
CASSEGNYGYTF	TGTGCCAGCAGTGAAGGGAACTATGGCTACACCTTC	TRBJ1-2	TRBV6-1	.	few
CASSRNPGQGRGYTF	TGTGCCAGCTCCCGAAATCCGGGACAGGGCCGGGGCTACACCTTC	TRBJ1-2	TRBV18	TRBD1	.
CASSPRTGMNTEAFF	TGTGCCAGCAGTCCGAGGACGGGCATGAACACTGAAGCTTTCTTT	TRBJ1-1	TRBV5-4	.	.
CASSGTVNTEAFF	TGCGCCAGCAGCGGGACAGTTAACACTGAAGCTTTCTTT	TRBJ1-1	TRBV5-1	TRBD1	.
CASSFGRGTDTQYF	TGTGCCAGCAGCTTCGGGCGGGGCACAGATACGCAGTATTTT	TRBJ2-3	TRBV7-9	.	.
CASSPLGSPSGTQYF	TGTGCCAGCAGCCCCCTGGGCTCCCCCTCGGGTACGCAGTATTTT	TRBJ2-3	TRBV7-2	.	.
CASSSPGVGNTIYF	TGTGCCAGCAGCTCACCAGGGGTCGGAAACACCATATATTTT	TRBJ1-3	TRBV5-4	.	.
CASSKGAMNTEAFF	TGCGCCAGCAGCAAGGGGGCGATGAACACTGAAGCTTTCTTT	TRBJ1-1	TRBV5-1	TRBD1	.
CASSKGGTGGNQPQHF	TGTGCCAGCAGCAAAGGGGGGACAGGGGGTAATCAGCCCCAGCATTTT	TRBJ1-5	TRBV5-4	TRBD1	once
CASSESSGGYNEQFF	TGTGCCAGCAGTGAATCAAGCGGGGGTTACAATGAGCAGTTCTTC	TRBJ2-1	TRBV25-1	TRBD2	once
CASSPREGGYGYTF	TGTGCCAGCTCACCACGGGAGGGTGGCTATGGCTACACCTTC	TRBJ1-2	TRBV18	.	.
CASSQRTGWNSGYTF	TGTGCCAGCAGCCAGCGGACAGGGTGGAATAGTGGCTACACCTTC	TRBJ1-2	TRBV7-9	TRBD1	.
CAISESSQAGHQPQHF	TGTGCCATCAGTGAGTCGTCCCAGGCGGGCCATCAGCCCCAGCATTTT	TRBJ1-5	TRBV10-3	.	.
CAISEINQPQHF	TGTGCCATCAGTGAGATAAATCAGCCCCAGCATTTT	TRBJ1-5	TRBV10-3	.	.
CASSYSELGPGHF	TGTGCCAGCAGTTACTCGGAACTTGGGCCAGGGCATTTT	TRBJ1-5	TRBV6-5	.	.
CASSLPPRVETQYF	TGTGCCAGCAGCTTACCGCCCAGGGTAGAGACCCAGTACTTC	TRBJ2-5	TRBV7-2	.	.
CAWTSGAGTSTDTQYF	TGTGCCTGGACATCTGGGGCGGGGACCTCCACAGATACGCAGTATTTT	TRBJ2-3	TRBV30	.	.
CASSPRQPSSYNEQFF	TGTGCCAGCAGCCCCCGTCAGCCGAGCTCCTACAATGAGCAGTTCTTC	TRBJ2-1	TRBV7-2	.	.
CASTARGTSSEQYF	TGTGCCAGTACCGCGAGGGGGACCTCATCCGAGCAGTACTTC	TRBJ2-7	TRBV19	.	.
CASRDRGGGNTIYF	TGTGCCAGCCGGGACAGGGGCGGTGGAAACACCATATATTTT	TRBJ1-3	TRBV2	TRBD1	.
CAWVPSHNEQFF	TGTGCCTGGGTTCCTTCCCACAATGAGCAGTTCTTC	TRBJ2-1	TRBV30	.	.
CASSVGMGNQPQHF	TGTGCCAGCAGCGTAGGGATGGGCAATCAGCCCCAGCATTTT	TRBJ1-5	TRBV9	.	.
CASSEGRRNSPLHF	TGCGCCAGCAGTGAAGGAAGACGTAATTCACCCCTCCACTTT	TRBJ1-6	TRBV10-1	.	once
CASPHGGVAKNIQYF	TGTGCCAGCCCTCATGGAGGGGTAGCCAAAAACATTCAGTACTTC	TRBJ2-4	TRBV28	.	.
CASSRGLAVLNSYNEQFF	TGCGCCAGCAGTCGGGGACTAGCGGTCCTTAACTCCTACAATGAGCAGTTCTTC	TRBJ2-1	TRBV4-3	TRBD2	.
CATQNHGTEAFF	TGTGCCACACAGAACCATGGGACTGAAGCTTTCTTT	TRBJ1-1	TRBV2	.	.
CASSYGSRSQGLFF	TGTGCCAGTAGTTACGGAAGCCGAAGTCAGGGGCTGTTTTTT	TRBJ2-2	TRBV19	.	.
CASSFPPGQGVSGNTIYF	TGTGCCAGCAGTTTTCCTCCGGGACAGGGGGTTTCTGGAAACACCATATATTTT	TRBJ1-3	TRBV7-3	TRBD1	.
CAWSVPIPWGTEAFF	TGTGCCTGGAGTGTACCTATTCCCTGGGGGACTGAAGCTTTCTTT	TRBJ1-1	TRBV30	.	.
CASSLAEVGETQYF	TGTGCCAGCAGTTTGGCGGAGGTAGGGGAGACCCAGTACTTC	TRBJ2-5	TRBV28	.	.
CASSESAGLRNEQYF	TGCGCCAGCAGTGAGTCGGCGGGGTTAAGGAACGAGCAGTACTTC	TRBJ2-7	TRBV10-1	.	.
CASSLFGQGNTGELFF	TGCGCCAGCAGCTTGTTCGGACAGGGGAACACCGGGGAGCTGTTTTTT	TRBJ2-2	TRBV5-1	TRBD1	.
CASSYTTANYGYTF	TGTGCCAGCAGTTACACGACAGCTAACTATGGCTACACCTTC	TRBJ1-2	TRBV6-5	.	.
CASSTLAGGRGDTQYF	TGTGCCAGCAGCACCCTAGCGGGGGGAAGGGGGGATACGCAGTATTTT	TRBJ2-3	TRBV4-2	TRBD2	.
CAISVRGDYGYTF	TGTGCCATCAGTGTAAGGGGAGACTATGGCTACACCTTC	TRBJ1-2	TRBV10-3	.	.